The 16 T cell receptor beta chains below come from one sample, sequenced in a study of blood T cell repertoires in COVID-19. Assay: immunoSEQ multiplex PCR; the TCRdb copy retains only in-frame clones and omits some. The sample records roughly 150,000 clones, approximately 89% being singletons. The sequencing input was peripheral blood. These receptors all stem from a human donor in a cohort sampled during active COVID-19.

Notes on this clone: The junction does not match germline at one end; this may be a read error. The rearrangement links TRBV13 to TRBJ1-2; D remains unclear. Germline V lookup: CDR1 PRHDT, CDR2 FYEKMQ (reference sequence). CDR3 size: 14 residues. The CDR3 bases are TGTGCCAGCAGTTTAGGGTTAGTCAACTATGGCTACACCTTC. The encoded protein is CASSLGLVNYGYTF.

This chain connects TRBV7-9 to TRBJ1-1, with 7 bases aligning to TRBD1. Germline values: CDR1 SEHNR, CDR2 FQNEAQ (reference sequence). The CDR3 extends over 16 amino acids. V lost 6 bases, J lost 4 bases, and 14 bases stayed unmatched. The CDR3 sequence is CASSSPGRGLFTEAFF. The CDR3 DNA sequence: TGTGCCAGCAGTTCCCCCGGGAGGGGGCTTTTCACTGAAGCTTTCTTT.

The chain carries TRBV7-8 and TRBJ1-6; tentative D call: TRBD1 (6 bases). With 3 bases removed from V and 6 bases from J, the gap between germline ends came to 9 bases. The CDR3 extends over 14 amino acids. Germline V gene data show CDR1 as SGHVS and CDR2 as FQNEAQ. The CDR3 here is CASSLRDINSPLHF. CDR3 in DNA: TGTGCCAGCAGCTTGAGGGACATTAATTCACCCCTCCACTTT.

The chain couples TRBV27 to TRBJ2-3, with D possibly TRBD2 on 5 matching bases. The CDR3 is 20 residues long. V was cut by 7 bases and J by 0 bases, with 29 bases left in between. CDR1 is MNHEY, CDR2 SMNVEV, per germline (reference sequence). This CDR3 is CASTILSPLGRVTSTDTQYF. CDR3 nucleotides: TGTGCCAGCACCATTCTCTCCCCCTTAGGGCGGGTCACTAGCACAGATACGCAGTATTTT.

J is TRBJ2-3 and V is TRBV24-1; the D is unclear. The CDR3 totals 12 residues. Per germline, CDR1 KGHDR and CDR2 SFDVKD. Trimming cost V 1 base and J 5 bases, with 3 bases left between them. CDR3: CATSDFGDTQYF. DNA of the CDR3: TGTGCCACCAGTGATTTCGGAGATACGCAGTATTTT.

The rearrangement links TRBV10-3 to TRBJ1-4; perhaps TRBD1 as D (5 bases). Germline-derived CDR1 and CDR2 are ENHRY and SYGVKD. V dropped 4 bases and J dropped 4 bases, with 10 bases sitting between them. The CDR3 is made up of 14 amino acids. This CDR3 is CAISGVGDNEKLFF. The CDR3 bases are TGTGCCATCAGTGGGGTAGGGGATAATGAAAAACTGTTTTTT.

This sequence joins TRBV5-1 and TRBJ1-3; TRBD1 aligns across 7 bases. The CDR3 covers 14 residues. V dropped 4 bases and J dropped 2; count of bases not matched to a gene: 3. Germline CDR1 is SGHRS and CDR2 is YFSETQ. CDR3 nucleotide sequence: TGCGCCAGCAGCAGACAGGGAGCTGGAAACACCATATATTTT. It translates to CASSRQGAGNTIYF.

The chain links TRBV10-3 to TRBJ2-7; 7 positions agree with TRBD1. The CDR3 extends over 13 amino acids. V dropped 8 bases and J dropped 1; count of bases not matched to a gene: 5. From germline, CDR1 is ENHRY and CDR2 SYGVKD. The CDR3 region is CAISTGQSYEQYF. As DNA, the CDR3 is TGTGCCATCTCGACGGGACAGTCCTACGAGCAGTACTTC.

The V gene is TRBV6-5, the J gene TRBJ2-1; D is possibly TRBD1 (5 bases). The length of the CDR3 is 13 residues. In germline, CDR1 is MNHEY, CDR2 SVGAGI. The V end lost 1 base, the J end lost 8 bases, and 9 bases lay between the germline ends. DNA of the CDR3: TGTGCCAGCAGTTACTTCGACAGAGATGAGCAGTTCTTC. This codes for CASSYFDRDEQFF.

CDR3 coding DNA: TGTGCCAGCAGCTTAGCCGTGACCTCGCTTGACTCGCAAGAGACCCAGTACTTC. This translates into CASSLAVTSLDSQETQYF. The chain has TRBV7-6 and TRBJ2-5; the D is unclear. CDR1 and CDR2 (germline): SGHVS, FNYEAQ. This CDR3 is built from 18 residues. The V and J ends lost 0 bases and 2 bases respectively, with 19 bases between them.

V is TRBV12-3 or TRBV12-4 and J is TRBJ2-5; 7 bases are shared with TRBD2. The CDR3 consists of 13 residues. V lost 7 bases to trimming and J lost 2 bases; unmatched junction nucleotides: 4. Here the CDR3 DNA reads TGTGCCAGCACCGGAGCGGGGCAAGAGACCCAGTACTTC. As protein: CASTGAGQETQYF.

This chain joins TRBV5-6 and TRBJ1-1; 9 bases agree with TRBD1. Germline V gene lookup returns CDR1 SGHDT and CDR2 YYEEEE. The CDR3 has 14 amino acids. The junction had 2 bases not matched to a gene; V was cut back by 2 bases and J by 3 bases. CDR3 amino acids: CASSFGTGYTEAFF. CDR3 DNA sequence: TGTGCCAGCAGCTTTGGGACAGGGTACACTGAAGCTTTCTTT. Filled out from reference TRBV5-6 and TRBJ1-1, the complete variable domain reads DAGVTQSPTHLIKTRGQQVTLRCSPKSGHDTVSWYQQALGQGPQFIFQYYEEEERQRGNFPDRFSGHQFPNYSSELNVNALLLGDSALYLCASSFGTGYTEAFFGQGTRLTVV.

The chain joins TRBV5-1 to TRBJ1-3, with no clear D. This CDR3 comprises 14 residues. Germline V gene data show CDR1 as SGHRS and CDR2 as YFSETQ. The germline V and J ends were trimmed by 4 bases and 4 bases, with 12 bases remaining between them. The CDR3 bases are TGCGCCAGCAGCCCCGATTCAGTCGGAAACACCATATATTTT. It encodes CASSPDSVGNTIYF.

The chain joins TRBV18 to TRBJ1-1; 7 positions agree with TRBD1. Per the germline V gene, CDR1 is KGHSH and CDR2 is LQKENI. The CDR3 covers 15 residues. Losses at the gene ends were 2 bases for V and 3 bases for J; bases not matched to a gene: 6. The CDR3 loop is CASSPRKGADTEAFF. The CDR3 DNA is TGTGCCAGCTCACCAAGAAAGGGGGCCGACACTGAAGCTTTCTTT.

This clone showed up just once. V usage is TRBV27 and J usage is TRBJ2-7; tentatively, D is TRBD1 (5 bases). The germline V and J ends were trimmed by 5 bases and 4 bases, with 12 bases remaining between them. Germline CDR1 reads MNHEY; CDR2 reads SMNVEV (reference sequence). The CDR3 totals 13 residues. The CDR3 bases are TGTGCCAGCAGTCTGACAGTATCGTACGAGCAGTACTTC. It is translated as CASSLTVSYEQYF.

The CDR3 here is CASSPGIPNTEAFF. CDR3 coding DNA: TGTGCCAGCAGCCCCGGGATCCCGAACACTGAAGCTTTCTTT. This chain joins TRBV6-1 and TRBJ1-1, with no clear D. Trimming stripped 6 bases from V and 1 base from J, with 12 bases between. CDR3 length equals 14 residues. Germline V gives CDR1 MNHNS, CDR2 SASEGT.